A single sample gave rise to the 17 T cell receptor beta chains below, sequenced in a study of response to subunit inactivated influenza vaccine. Each CDR3 protein is one row after TCRdb ran MiXCR on the RT-PCR reads. The sample contains 710,000 or so distinct CDR3 sequences, approximately 14% of which appear only once. The source was PBMCs from blood, collected 11 to 12 days after vaccination. These TCRs come from a man between 45 and 60 years old who received an inactivated influenza vaccine.

The chain employs TRBV6-2 or TRBV6-3 and TRBJ2-1, with 11 bases aligning to TRBD1. Germline trimming cut 4 bases from V and 5 bases from J; bases unmatched to any gene: 7. Germline values: CDR1 MNHEY, CDR2 SVGEGT. The CDR3 totals 16 residues. The CDR3: CASSSPGTGGHNEQFF. In DNA form, the CDR3 reads TGTGCCAGCAGTTCCCCCGGGACAGGGGGGCACAATGAGCAGTTCTTC.

About this clonotype: Its ends do not fully match the called genes, so a read error is possible. The chain is built from TRBV18 and TRBJ2-3; 7 positions agree with TRBD2. This CDR3 has 16 amino acids. Germline CDR1 is KGHSH and CDR2 is LQKENI. CDR3 amino acids: CDSSPPRLAGGDTQYF. CDR3 DNA sequence: TGTGACAGCTCACCACCGAGACTAGCCGGGGGAGATACGCAGTATTTT.

This clonotype was recorded a few times. The rearrangement joins TRBV6-2 or TRBV6-3 to TRBJ2-7, with unresolved D. This CDR3 has 13 residues. The V gene's germline CDR1 is MNHEY and CDR2 SVGEGT. The V end lost 6 bases, the J end lost 2 bases, and 11 bases lay between the germline ends. CDR3 DNA: TGTGCCAGCAGCCTCACAAGGACCTACGAGCAGTACTTC. Residues: CASSLTRTYEQYF.

V and J are TRBV7-6 and TRBJ2-3; 7 positions agree with TRBD2. The CDR3 has 16 residues. V dropped 0 bases and J dropped 5; count of bases not matched to a gene: 8. CDR1 is SGHVS, CDR2 FNYEAQ, per germline. CDR3 nucleotides: TGTGCCAGCAGCTTAGCTAGCGGGCCGGGGGAAGATACGCAGTATTTT. Translating it yields CASSLASGPGEDTQYF.

This clonotype was seen more than once but under ten times. The chain couples TRBV10-3 to TRBJ2-3; D remains unclear. Germline V gene lookup returns CDR1 ENHRY and CDR2 SYGVKD. The germline V and J ends were trimmed by 4 bases and 0 bases, with 8 bases remaining between them. This CDR3 has 14 amino acids. The CDR3 region has the DNA TGTGCCATCAGTGGAACACCTAGCACAGATACGCAGTATTTT. As protein: CAISGTPSTDTQYF.

The V and J genes are TRBV28 and TRBJ2-1, with a weak D call TRBD1 (5 bases). CDR3 length: 15 residues. Germline CDR1 reads MDHEN; CDR2 reads SYDVKM. V lost 5 bases to trimming and J lost 1 base, with 12 bases between them. The CDR3, as DNA: TGTGCCAGCAGTCCCGCGGACACGTCCTACAATGAGCAGTTCTTC. Translated: CASSPADTSYNEQFF.

This clonotype has more than one count but fewer than ten. The rearrangement links TRBV29-1 to TRBJ1-1; D unresolved. Germline V gives CDR1 SQVTM, CDR2 ANQGSEA. The CDR3 runs 11 residues. V lost 4 bases and J lost 5, with 8 bases in between. The CDR3 region is CSVGLLTEAFF. The CDR3 nucleotides are TGCAGCGTTGGCCTCCTAACTGAAGCTTTCTTT.

The chain uses TRBV7-2 and TRBJ2-7, with 8 bases fitting TRBD1. The CDR3 contains 14 residues. Germline trimming cut 5 bases from V and 3 bases from J; bases unmatched to any gene: 6. Per germline, CDR1 SGHTA and CDR2 FQGNSA. The CDR3 bases are TGTGCCAGCAGCCCTAGGGACAGGTTCTACGAGCAGTACTTC. It specifies CASSPRDRFYEQYF.

This rearrangement joins TRBV4-1 to TRBJ2-2, with D possibly matching TRBD2 (5 bases). V dropped 4 bases and J dropped 6 bases, with 9 bases sitting between them. Germline V gene sequence: CDR1 MGHRA, CDR2 YSYEKL. The CDR3 consists of 13 residues. CDR3 amino acids: CASSLEDSGELFF. CDR3 sequence (DNA): TGCGCCAGCAGCCTCGAGGACTCCGGGGAGCTGTTTTTT.

This chain uses TRBV15 with TRBJ1-1, with D perhaps matching TRBD1 (5 bases). CDR1 is LNHNV and CDR2 is YYDKDF in the germline V gene (reference sequence). The CDR3 length is 16 residues. V dropped 8 bases and J dropped 0 bases, with 19 bases sitting between them. CDR3 region: CATLIRGPRMNTEAFF. The CDR3 coding sequence is TGTGCCACCCTCATCCGGGGACCCCGCATGAACACTGAAGCTTTCTTT. Complete variable domain (other parts from reference TRBV15 and TRBJ1-1): DAMVIQNPRYQVTQFGKPVTLSCSQTLNHNVMYWYQQKSSQAPKLLFHYYDKDFNNEADTPDNFQSRRPNTSFCFLDIRSPGLGDTAMYLCATLIRGPRMNTEAFFGQGTRLTVV.

This clonotype was counted only a few times. V usage is TRBV19 and J usage is TRBJ2-1; tentative D call: TRBD1 (6 bases). The CDR3 consists of 16 residues. Per germline, CDR1 LNHDA and CDR2 SQIVND (reference sequence). Between the trimmed V and J ends, which lost 5 bases and 3 bases, there was a span of 17 bases. Written as DNA, the CDR3 is TGTGCCAGTAGTTCTGAAGGACAGACAGTCTACAATGAGCAGTTCTTC. This gives the protein CASSSEGQTVYNEQFF.

This clonotype came up a few times. The V gene is TRBV10-3, the J gene TRBJ1-1, with 9 bases lining up with TRBD1. Germline CDR1 and CDR2: ENHRY and SYGVKD. V was pared by 4 bases and J by 1 base, with 4 bases of the junction left unmatched. CDR3 length equals 15 residues. The DNA of the CDR3 is TGTGCCATCAGTGGGACAGGGGATTCGAACACTGAAGCTTTCTTT. This translates into CAISGTGDSNTEAFF.

The V gene is TRBV5-6, the J gene TRBJ1-1; no clear D. Germline-derived CDR1 and CDR2 are SGHDT and YYEEEE. This CDR3 spans 12 amino acids. Trimming took 4 bases from V and 4 from J, leaving 8 bases between them. The CDR3 loop reads CASSRVLTEAFF. The CDR3 region has the DNA TGTGCCAGCAGCAGGGTGCTCACTGAAGCTTTCTTT.

The chain recombines TRBV2 with TRBJ1-2, with D tentatively TRBD1 (5 bases). The germline V gene has CDR1 SNHLY and CDR2 FYNNEI. V was trimmed by 3 bases and J by 8 bases, leaving 13 bases between them. There are 13 residues in the CDR3. The CDR3 DNA follows: TGTGCCAGCAGTGATATACAGGTCAGAGGCTACACCTTC. Translated, it gives CASSDIQVRGYTF.

This clonotype was counted a few times. The genes are TRBV19 and TRBJ2-2; D may be TRBD2 (6 bases). This CDR3 is built from 16 residues. V was clipped by 3 bases and J by 1 base, with 12 bases between them. Germline assignment: CDR1 LNHDA and CDR2 SQIVND (reference sequence). CDR3 sequence (DNA): TGTGCCAGTAGTATGGTGCGGGGAGAGAACACCGGGGAGCTGTTTTTT. Protein product: CASSMVRGENTGELFF.

This rearrangement joins TRBV21-1 to TRBJ2-4; TRBD2, the table's D call, lacks a check against the DNA. TRBV21-1 is deemed a pseudogene. The CDR3 spans 17 residues. The CDR3 DNA follows: TGTGCCAGCAGCAAAGATGTGGGCCTTATAGCCAAAAACATTCAGTACTTC. It codes for CASSKDVGLIAKNIQYF.

This clonotype was found a few times. The genes are TRBV20-1 and TRBJ2-6; D perhaps matches TRBD1 (6 bases). Between the trimmed V and J ends, which lost 6 bases and 4 bases, there was a span of 13 bases. The germline CDR1 and CDR2 sequences are DFQATT and SNEGSKA (reference sequence). This CDR3 has 14 residues. DNA for the CDR3: TGCAGTGCAACTACAGGGTCAGGGGCCAACGTCCTGACTTTC. It specifies CSATTGSGANVLTF.